The subject of this entry is one T cell receptor (beta chain). No antigen is known for it. Germline loops: CDR1 SGHNT, CDR2 YYREEE (reference sequence). This CDR3 comprises 16 residues. The ends lost 0 bases at V and 2 bases at J; junction bases unmatched: 5. Autoimmune disease history or systemic immunosuppression led to patient exclusion. The source of the sample is a study of OX40 agonist ivuxolimab in advanced cancers. Overall study context: Of the patients, three showed partial responses, one with hepatocellular carcinoma and two with cutaneous melanoma.

Repertoires were generated with immunoSEQ multiplex PCR, while TCRdb's copy carries only in-frame clones and drops some. The profile shows 55,000 to 75,000 clones, over 90% of them singletons. Whole-study results and caveats: Determination of antigen specificity was not performed for the expanded peripheral T cells. On average, CD8+ T cells had more expanded clones than CD4+.

The clonotype comes from an adult with an advanced solid tumor such as melanoma, head and neck, liver or kidney cancer. The rearrangement links TRBV5-4 to TRBJ2-7, with TRBD2 matching 10 bases. This specimen consisted of CD4+ or CD8+ T cells sorted from blood, obtained in a trial of the OX40 agonist ivuxolimab. The CDR3 loop reads CASSLGGLARTYEQYF. For the CDR3, the DNA is TGTGCCAGCAGCTTGGGGGGACTAGCGAGAACCTACGAGCAGTACTTC.